This section outlines one T cell receptor (beta chain) sequence together with its context. The CDR3 covers 14 residues. Trimming took 4 bases from V and 4 from J, leaving 8 bases between them. CDR1 is LGHDT and CDR2 is YNNKEL in the germline V gene (reference sequence). Per the study methods: The authors estimated nucleated cell counts from reference gene primer amplification. Measured with immunoSEQ multiplex PCR; TCRdb has only the in-frame clones, and not every one. D and trimming come from the DNA, and the V and J calls and clone size come from that table. The data show 100,000 to 120,000 clones, approximately 89% seen once. This sample was included in a study of blood T cell repertoires in COVID-19. Across the study: Donors in the United States, Italy and Spain gave samples during acute or convalescent COVID-19. PBMCs, B-cell-depleted T cells, or T cells provided the cDNA or gDNA that made up the material.

A Seattle source enrolled patients during active infection and followed them longitudinally. The rearrangement links TRBV3-1 (or the pseudogene TRBV3-2) to TRBJ1-6, with a possible D match to TRBD1 (6 bases). Material: peripheral blood. The sequence was obtained from a woman aged 60 to 75 with COVID-19, enrolled during active disease. This CDR3 reads CASSPGTYNSPLHF. CDR3 sequence (DNA): TGTGCCAGCAGCCCCGGGACATATAATTCACCCCTCCACTTT.